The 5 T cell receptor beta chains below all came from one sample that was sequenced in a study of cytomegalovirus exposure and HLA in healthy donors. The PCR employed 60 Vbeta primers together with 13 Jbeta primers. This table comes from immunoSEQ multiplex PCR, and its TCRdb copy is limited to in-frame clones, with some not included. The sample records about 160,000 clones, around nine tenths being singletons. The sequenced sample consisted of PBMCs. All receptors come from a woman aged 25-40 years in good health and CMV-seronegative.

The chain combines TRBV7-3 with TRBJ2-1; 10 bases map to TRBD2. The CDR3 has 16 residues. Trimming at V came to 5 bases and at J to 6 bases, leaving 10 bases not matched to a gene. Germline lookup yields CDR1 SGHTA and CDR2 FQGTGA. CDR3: CASSPIGLAALNEQFF. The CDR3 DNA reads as TGTGCCAGCAGCCCTATCGGACTAGCGGCTCTCAATGAGCAGTTCTTC.

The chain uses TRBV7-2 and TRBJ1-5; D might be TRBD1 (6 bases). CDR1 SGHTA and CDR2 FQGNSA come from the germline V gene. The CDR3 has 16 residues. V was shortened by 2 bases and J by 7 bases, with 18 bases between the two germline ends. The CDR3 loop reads CASSLTFDRNRQPQHF. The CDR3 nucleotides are TGTGCCAGCAGCTTAACCTTTGACAGGAACCGGCAGCCCCAGCATTTT.

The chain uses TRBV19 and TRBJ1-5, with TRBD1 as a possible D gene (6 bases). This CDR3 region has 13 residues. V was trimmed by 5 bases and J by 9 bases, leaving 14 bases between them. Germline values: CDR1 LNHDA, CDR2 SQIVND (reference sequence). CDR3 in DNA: TGTGCCAGTAGTCACAGGGAGAACCGGCCCCAGCATTTT. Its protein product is CASSHRENRPQHF. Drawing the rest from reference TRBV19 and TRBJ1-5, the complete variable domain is DGGITQSPKYLFRKEGQNVTLSCEQNLNHDAMYWYRQDPGQGLRLIYYSQIVNDFQKGDIAEGYSVSREKKESFPLTVTSAQKNPTAFYLCASSHRENRPQHFGDGTRLSIL.

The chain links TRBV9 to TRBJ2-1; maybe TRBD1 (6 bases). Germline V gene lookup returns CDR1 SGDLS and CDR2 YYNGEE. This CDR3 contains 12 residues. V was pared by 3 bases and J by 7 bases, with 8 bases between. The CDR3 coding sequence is TGTGCCAGCAGCGAGGGGGAAAATGAGCAGTTCTTC. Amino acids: CASSEGENEQFF.

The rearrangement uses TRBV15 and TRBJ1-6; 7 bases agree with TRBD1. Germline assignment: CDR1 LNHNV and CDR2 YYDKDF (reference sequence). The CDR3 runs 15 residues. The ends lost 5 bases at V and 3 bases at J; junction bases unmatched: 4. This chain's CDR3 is CATSARDSYNSPLHF. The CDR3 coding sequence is TGTGCCACCAGCGCGCGGGACAGCTATAATTCACCCCTCCACTTT. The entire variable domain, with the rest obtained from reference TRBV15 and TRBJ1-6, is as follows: DAMVIQNPRYQVTQFGKPVTLSCSQTLNHNVMYWYQQKSSQAPKLLFHYYDKDFNNEADTPDNFQSRRPNTSFCFLDIRSPGLGDTAMYLCATSARDSYNSPLHFGNGTRLTVT.